This T cell receptor (beta chain) came from a study of chemoradiotherapy in HPV16-positive cancers. The CDR3 loop spans 15 amino acids. Per germline, CDR1 SGHNT and CDR2 YYREEE (reference sequence). The ends were cut back, 1 base at V and 3 bases at J, with 8 bases in the middle. Assay: immunoSEQ multiplex PCR; the TCRdb copy retains only in-frame clones and omits some. The sample consists of tens of thousands of clones, roughly 90% of them appearing once. This clone was seen a few times. The receptor comes from a human donor with HPV-associated anogenital cancer. Sequencing was performed on blood, taken from a patient who underwent chemoradiotherapy. The chain couples TRBV5-4 to TRBJ2-6; tentative D call: TRBD1 (5 bases). CDR3 loop: CASSLLGVGANVLTF. CDR3 nucleotides: TGTGCCAGCAGCTTGTTAGGGGTTGGGGCCAACGTCCTGACTTTC.